The entry below describes one T cell receptor beta chain. These data originate in a study of blood T cell repertoires in COVID-19. Study-wide context: Whether acute or convalescent, the COVID-19 samples came from the United States, Italy and Spain. T cells, B-cell-depleted T cells, or PBMCs supplied cDNA or gDNA.

Source study methods: From reference gene primer amplification, estimates of nucleated cell counts were derived. Some clones are missing from TCRdb's copy, which holds only in-frame ones; the method was immunoSEQ multiplex PCR. D and trimming were read from the DNA, whereas the V and J calls and clone size are those reported in that table. The repertoire consists of about 100,000 clones, with around nine tenths occurring once and the leading ten covering less than 9.5%. The receptor was isolated from a man aged 60-69 years with acute or convalescent COVID-19. Sequences were obtained from peripheral blood.

The CDR3 DNA follows: TGTGCCAGCAGTTTATTTCGGGACTACGAAAAACTGTTTTTT. Its protein product is CASSLFRDYEKLFF. The genes are TRBV27 and TRBJ1-4, with D perhaps matching TRBD1 (5 bases). V lost 1 base, J lost 8 bases, and 11 bases lay in between. Germline V gene sequence: CDR1 MNHEY, CDR2 SMNVEV (reference sequence). The CDR3 runs to 14 residues.